This TCR beta chain was recovered during a study of CD8 T cells in Susac syndrome. V lost 0 bases and J 7 bases, leaving 19 bases between the germline ends. The CDR3 totals 15 residues. From germline, CDR1 is DFQATT and CDR2 SNEGSKA (reference sequence). Random hexamers were used to reverse transcribe the RNA input (about 0.5 to 1 ug). Each CDR3 protein is one row after TCRdb ran MiXCR on the immunoSEQ multiplex PCR reads. The data contain about 120,000 distinct CDR3 sequences, approximately 94% of them singletons. V and J are TRBV20-1 and TRBJ2-7; D remains ambiguous. The sample taken for sequencing was CD4+ T cells from PBMCs. This TCR derives from a human donor in good health. The CDR3: CSARDPQSTLGEQYF. The CDR3 coding sequence is TGCAGTGCTAGAGATCCACAGTCTACGTTAGGGGAGCAGTACTTC.